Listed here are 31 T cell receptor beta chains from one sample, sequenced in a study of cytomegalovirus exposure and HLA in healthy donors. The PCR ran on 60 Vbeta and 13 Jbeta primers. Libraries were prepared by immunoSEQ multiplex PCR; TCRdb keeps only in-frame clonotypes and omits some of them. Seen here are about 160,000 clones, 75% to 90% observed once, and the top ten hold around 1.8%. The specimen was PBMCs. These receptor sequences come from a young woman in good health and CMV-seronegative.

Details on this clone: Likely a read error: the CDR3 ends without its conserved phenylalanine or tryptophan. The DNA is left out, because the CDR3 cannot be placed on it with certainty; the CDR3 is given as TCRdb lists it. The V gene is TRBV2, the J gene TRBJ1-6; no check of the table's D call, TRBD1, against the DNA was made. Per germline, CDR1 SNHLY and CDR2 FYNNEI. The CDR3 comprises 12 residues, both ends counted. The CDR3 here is CASSEAGQGLFL.

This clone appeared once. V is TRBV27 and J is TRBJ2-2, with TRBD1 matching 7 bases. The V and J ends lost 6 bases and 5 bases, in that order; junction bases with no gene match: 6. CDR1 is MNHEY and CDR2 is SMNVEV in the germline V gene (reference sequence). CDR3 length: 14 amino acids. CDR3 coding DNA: TGTGCCAGCAGGACAGGGTGGGAGACCGGGGAGCTGTTTTTT. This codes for CASRTGWETGELFF.

The CDR3 loop reads CSQGRGEKLFF. DNA for the CDR3: TGCAGTCAGGGTAGGGGCGAAAAACTGTTTTTT. This chain joins TRBV20-1 and TRBJ1-4; weak D call: TRBD1 (5 bases). This CDR3 spans 11 amino acids. V was trimmed by 8 bases and J by 8 bases, leaving 12 bases between them. CDR1 and CDR2 (germline): DFQATT, SNEGSKA (reference sequence).

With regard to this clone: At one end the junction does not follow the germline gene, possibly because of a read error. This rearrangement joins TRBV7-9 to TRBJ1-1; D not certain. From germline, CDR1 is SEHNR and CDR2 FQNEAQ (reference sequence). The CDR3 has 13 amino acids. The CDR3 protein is CSSSFQENTEAFF. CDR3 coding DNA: TGTTCCAGCAGCTTCCAGGAGAACACTGAAGCTTTCTTT. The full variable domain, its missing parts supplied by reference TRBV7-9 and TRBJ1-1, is DTGVSQNPRHKITKRGQNVTFRCDPISEHNRLYWYRQTLGQGPEFLTYFQNEAQLEKSRLLSDRFSAERPKGSFSTLEIQRTEQGDSAMYLCSSSFQENTEAFFGQGTRLTVV.

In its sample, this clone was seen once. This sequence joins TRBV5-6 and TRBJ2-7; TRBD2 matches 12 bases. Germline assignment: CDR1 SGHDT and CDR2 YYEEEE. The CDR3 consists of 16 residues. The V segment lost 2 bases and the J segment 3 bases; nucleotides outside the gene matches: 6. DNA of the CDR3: TGTGCCAGCAGCTTTCTGACTAGCGGGAGTTTCTACGAGCAGTACTTC. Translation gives CASSFLTSGSFYEQYF.

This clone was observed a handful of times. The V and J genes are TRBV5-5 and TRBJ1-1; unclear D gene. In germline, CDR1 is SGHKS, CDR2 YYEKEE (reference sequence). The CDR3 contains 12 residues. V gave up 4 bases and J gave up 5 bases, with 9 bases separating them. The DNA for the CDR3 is TGTGCCAGCAGCCCACGGGTAACTGAAGCTTTCTTT. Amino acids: CASSPRVTEAFF.

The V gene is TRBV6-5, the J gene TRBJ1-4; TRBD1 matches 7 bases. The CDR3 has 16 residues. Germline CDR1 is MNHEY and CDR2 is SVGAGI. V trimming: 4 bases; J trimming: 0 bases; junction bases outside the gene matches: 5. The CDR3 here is CASSSRQGATNEKLFF. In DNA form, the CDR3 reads TGTGCCAGCAGTTCCCGTCAGGGGGCAACTAATGAAAAACTGTTTTTT.

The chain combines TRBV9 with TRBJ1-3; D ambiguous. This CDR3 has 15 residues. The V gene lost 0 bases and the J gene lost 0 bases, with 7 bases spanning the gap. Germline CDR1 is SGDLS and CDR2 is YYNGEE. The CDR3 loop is CASSVAPSSGNTIYF. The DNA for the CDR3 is TGTGCCAGCAGCGTAGCACCCAGCTCTGGAAACACCATATATTTT.

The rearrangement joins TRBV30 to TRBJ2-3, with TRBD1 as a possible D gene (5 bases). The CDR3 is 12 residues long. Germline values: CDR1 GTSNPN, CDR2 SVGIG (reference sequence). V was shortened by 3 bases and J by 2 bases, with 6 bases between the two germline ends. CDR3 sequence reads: CAWSRDTDTQYF. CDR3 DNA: TGTGCCTGGAGCAGGGACACAGATACGCAGTATTTT.

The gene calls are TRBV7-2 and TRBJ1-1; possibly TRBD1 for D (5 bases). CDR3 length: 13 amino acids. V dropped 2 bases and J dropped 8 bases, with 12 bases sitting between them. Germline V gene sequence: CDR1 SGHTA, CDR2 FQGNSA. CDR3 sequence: CASSLQGGVEAFF. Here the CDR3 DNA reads TGTGCCAGCAGCTTACAGGGTGGGGTGGAAGCTTTCTTT.

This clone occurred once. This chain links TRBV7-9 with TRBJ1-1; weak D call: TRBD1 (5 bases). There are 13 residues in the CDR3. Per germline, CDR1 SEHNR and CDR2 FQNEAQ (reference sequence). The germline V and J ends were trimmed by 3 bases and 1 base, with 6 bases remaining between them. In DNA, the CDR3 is TGTGCCAGCAGCTTTAGGGGGAACACTGAAGCTTTCTTT. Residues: CASSFRGNTEAFF.

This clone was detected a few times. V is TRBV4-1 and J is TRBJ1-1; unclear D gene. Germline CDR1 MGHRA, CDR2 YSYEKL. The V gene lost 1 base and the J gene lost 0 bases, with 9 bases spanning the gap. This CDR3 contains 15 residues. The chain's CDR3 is CASSQGTGLNTEAFF. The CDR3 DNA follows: TGCGCCAGCAGCCAAGGTACGGGTTTGAACACTGAAGCTTTCTTT.

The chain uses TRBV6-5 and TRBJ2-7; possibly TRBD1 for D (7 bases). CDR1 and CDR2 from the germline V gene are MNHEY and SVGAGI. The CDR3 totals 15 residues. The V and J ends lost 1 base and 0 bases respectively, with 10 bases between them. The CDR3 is CASSYWGDSSYEQYF. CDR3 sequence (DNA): TGTGCCAGCAGTTACTGGGGGGACAGCTCCTACGAGCAGTACTTC.

The CDR3 loop reads CASSVRELYGANVLTF. The CDR3 nucleotides read TGTGCCAGCAGTGTTCGGGAGTTGTACGGGGCCAACGTCCTGACTTTC. The J gene is TRBJ2-6, the V gene TRBV6-1; the D gene is possibly TRBD2 (6 bases). The V gene's germline CDR1 is MNHNS and CDR2 SASEGT. With 4 bases removed from V and 4 bases from J, the gap between germline ends came to 14 bases. This CDR3 contains 16 residues.

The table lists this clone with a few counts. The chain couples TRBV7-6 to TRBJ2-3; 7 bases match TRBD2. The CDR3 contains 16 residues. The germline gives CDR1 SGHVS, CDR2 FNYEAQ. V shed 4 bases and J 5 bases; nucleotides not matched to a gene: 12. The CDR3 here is CASSSFVGLGGDTQYF. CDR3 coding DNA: TGTGCCAGCAGCTCCTTCGTTGGACTAGGAGGAGATACGCAGTATTTT.

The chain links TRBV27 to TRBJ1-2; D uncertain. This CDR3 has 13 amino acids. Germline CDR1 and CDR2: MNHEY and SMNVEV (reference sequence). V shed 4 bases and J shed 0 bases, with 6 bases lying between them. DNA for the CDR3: TGTGCCAGCAGTTATCGAGCTAACTATGGCTACACCTTC. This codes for CASSYRANYGYTF.

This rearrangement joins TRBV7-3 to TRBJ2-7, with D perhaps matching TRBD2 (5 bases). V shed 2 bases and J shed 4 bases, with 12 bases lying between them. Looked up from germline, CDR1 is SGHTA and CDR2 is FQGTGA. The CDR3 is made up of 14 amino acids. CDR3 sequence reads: CASSLGSGRYEQYF. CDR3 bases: TGTGCCAGCAGCTTAGGCAGCGGCAGATACGAGCAGTACTTC.

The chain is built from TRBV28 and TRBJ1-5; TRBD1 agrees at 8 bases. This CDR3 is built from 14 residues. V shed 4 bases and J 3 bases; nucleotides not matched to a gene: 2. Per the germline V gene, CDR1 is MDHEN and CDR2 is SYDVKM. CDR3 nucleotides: TGTGCCAGCAGTTCGACAGGGGCCAATCAGCCCCAGCATTTT. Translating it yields CASSSTGANQPQHF.

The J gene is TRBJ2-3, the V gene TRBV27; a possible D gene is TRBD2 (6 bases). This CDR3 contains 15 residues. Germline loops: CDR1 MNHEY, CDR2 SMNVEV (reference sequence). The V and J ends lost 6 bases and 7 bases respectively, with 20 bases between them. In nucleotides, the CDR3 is TGTGCCAGCAGCCTCACGGAGGGAGGAAGGTATACGCAGTATTTT. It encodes CASSLTEGGRYTQYF.

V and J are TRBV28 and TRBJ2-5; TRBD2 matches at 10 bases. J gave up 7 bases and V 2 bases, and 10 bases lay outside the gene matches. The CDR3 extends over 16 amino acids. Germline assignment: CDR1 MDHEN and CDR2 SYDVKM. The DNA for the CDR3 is TGTGCCAGCAGTTTAGTAGCGGGAGGAGGAATGGTGACCCAGTACTTC. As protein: CASSLVAGGGMVTQYF.

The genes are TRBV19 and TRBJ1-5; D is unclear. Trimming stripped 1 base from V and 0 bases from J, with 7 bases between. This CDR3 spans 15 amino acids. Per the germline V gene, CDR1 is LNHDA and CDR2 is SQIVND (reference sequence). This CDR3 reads CASSIGSLSNQPQHF. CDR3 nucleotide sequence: TGTGCCAGTAGTATAGGGAGCCTTAGCAATCAGCCCCAGCATTTT.

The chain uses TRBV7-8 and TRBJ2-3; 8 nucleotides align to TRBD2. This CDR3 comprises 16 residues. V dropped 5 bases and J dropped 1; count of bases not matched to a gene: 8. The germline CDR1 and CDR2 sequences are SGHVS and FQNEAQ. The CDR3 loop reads CASSPRTTSGTDTQYF. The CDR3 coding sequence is TGTGCCAGCAGCCCCCGTACGACTAGCGGCACAGATACGCAGTATTTT.

In DNA, the CDR3 is TGTGCCAGCAGCGTAGCTGCCGGGAATGAGCAGTTCTTC. It translates to CASSVAAGNEQFF. The chain recombines TRBV9 with TRBJ2-1; D remains unclear. The V end lost 0 bases, the J end lost 7 bases, and 8 bases lay between the germline ends. Germline CDR1 and CDR2: SGDLS and YYNGEE. The CDR3 has 13 amino acids. Full variable domain (remainder filled in from reference TRBV9 and TRBJ2-1): DSGVTQTPKHLITATGQRVTLRCSPRSGDLSVYWYQQSLDQGLQFLIQYYNGEERAKGNILERFSAQQFPDLHSELNLSSLELGDSALYFCASSVAAGNEQFFGPGTRLTVL.

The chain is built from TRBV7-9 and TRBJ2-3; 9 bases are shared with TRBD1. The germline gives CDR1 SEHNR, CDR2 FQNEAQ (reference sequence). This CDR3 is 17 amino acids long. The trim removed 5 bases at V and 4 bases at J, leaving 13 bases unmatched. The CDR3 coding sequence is TGTGCCAGCAGCGAACTACCGGGACAGGGTGTGCCAGATACGCAGTATTTT. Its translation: CASSELPGQGVPDTQYF.

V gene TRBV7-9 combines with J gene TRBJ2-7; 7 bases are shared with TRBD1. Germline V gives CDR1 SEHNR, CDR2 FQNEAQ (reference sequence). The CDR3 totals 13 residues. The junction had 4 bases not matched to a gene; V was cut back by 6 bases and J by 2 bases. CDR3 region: CASRRDSAYEQYF. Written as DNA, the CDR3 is TGTGCCAGCAGACGGGACAGCGCCTACGAGCAGTACTTC.

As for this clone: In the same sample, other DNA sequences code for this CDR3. This CDR3 is CASSSDRAGSYEQYF. The CDR3 DNA reads as TGTGCCAGCTCATCAGACAGGGCTGGATCCTACGAGCAGTACTTC. The chain employs TRBV18 and TRBJ2-7, with 7 bases identical to TRBD1. The CDR3 is 15 amino acids. Unmatched junction bases numbered 8, after V lost 5 bases and J lost 1 base. Germline CDR1 and CDR2: KGHSH and LQKENI.

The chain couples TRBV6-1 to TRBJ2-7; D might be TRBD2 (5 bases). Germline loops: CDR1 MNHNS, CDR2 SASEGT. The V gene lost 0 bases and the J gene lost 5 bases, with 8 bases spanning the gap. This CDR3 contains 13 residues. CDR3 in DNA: TGTGCCAGCAGTGAAGCTCGGGGAAACGAGCAGTACTTC. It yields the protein CASSEARGNEQYF.

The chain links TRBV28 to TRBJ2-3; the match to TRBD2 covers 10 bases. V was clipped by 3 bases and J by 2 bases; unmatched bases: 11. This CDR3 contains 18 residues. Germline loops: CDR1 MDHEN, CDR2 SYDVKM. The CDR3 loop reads CASSFPSSGGPSTDTQYF. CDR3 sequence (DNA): TGTGCCAGCAGTTTCCCAAGTAGCGGGGGGCCATCCACAGATACGCAGTATTTT.

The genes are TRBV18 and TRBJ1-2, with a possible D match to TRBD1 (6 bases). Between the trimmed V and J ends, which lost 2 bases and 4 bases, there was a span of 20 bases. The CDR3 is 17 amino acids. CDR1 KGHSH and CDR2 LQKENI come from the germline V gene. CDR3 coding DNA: TGTGCCAGCTCACCAAGGGACACCCCCCTGGATATCTATGGCTACACCTTC. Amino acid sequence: CASSPRDTPLDIYGYTF.

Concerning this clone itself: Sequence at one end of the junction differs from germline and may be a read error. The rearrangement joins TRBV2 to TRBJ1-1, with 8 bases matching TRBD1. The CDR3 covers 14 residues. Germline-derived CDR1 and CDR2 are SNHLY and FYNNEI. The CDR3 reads CASRPGTGYSLIQF. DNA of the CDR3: TGTGCCAGCAGACCCGGGACAGGATACTCCCTGATCCAATTT.

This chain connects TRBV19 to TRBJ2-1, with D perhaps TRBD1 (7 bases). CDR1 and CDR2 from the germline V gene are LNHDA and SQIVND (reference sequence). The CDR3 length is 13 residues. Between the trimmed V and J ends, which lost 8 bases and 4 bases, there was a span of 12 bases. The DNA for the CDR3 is TGTGCCAGTGACAGGGCGGGGTACAATGAGCAGTTCTTC. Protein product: CASDRAGYNEQFF.